This T cell receptor (beta chain) was recovered during a study of identical twins. As for this clonotype: This may be a read error, as it is one base from a much larger clone.

TCRdb called the 5' RACE reads again in MiXCR, with one record for every CDR3 protein. The repertoire has around 1.7 million distinct CDR3 sequences, 25% to 35% of them found once; the top ten carry roughly 0.3%. The V gene's germline CDR1 is ENHRY and CDR2 SYGVKD. CDR3 size: 17 residues. This clonotype was sampled from a newborn girl in good health. The rearrangement links TRBV10-3 to TRBJ2-1; 10 nucleotides match TRBD2. With the DNA end fitting TRBJ2-7 better, the J assignment may be wrong. The specimen was cord blood. CDR3 amino acids: CAIILAGEVVRYNEQYF. CDR3 nucleotide sequence: TGTGCCATCATCCTAGCGGGAGAGGTGGTTAGGTACAATGAGCAGTACTTC.